The 19 T cell receptor beta chains below were found in one sample sequenced in a study of early T cells in non-severe SARS-CoV-2 infection. TCRdb reprocessed the 5' RACE reads via MiXCR and lists one record per CDR3 protein. In the table there are approximately 52,000 distinct CDR3 sequences, about 8.2% of which are singletons. The specimen sequenced was whole blood. These receptors were obtained from an adult who was a healthcare worker with PCR-confirmed SARS-CoV-2 infection or an uninfected control (not recorded which).

This clonotype was detected a few times. The V gene is TRBV12-3 or TRBV12-4, the J gene TRBJ1-6, with no clear D. The V and J ends lost 5 bases and 8 bases respectively, with 10 bases between them. The CDR3 is 13 amino acids. CDR3 loop: CASSAPGDSPLHF. The DNA for the CDR3 is TGTGCCAGCAGTGCCCCGGGTGATTCACCCCTCCACTTT.

The sample holds many counts of this clonotype. CDR3 residues: CASSPPGTGLYGYTF. The CDR3 coding sequence is TGTGCCAGCAGCCCCCCCGGGACAGGGCTTTATGGCTACACCTTC. V is TRBV7-9 and J is TRBJ1-2; 9 bases map to TRBD1. V shed 5 bases and J 5 bases; nucleotides not matched to a gene: 9. The CDR3 runs 15 residues. Germline CDR1 reads SEHNR; CDR2 reads FQNEAQ (reference sequence). Full variable domain (remainder filled in from reference TRBV7-9 and TRBJ1-2): DTGVSQNPRHKITKRGQNVTFRCDPISEHNRLYWYRQTLGQGPEFLTYFQNEAQLEKSRLLSDRFSAERPKGSFSTLEIQRTEQGDSAMYLCASSPPGTGLYGYTFGSGTRLTVV.

This chain joins TRBV14 and TRBJ2-5; the D call may be TRBD1 or TRBD2 (6 bases each). CDR3 length: 12 amino acids. CDR1 and CDR2 from the germline V gene are SGHDN and FVKESK. The V and J ends lost 7 bases and 7 bases respectively, with 13 bases between them. For the CDR3, the DNA is TGTGCCAGCAACACCAAGGGGGGGACCCAGTACTTC. This encodes CASNTKGGTQYF.

In this sample, this clonotype turned up many times. J is TRBJ2-1 and V is TRBV5-6; D is perhaps TRBD1 (7 bases). Germline V gene sequence: CDR1 SGHDT, CDR2 YYEEEE. This CDR3 comprises 15 residues. V was clipped by 2 bases and J by 1 base, with 10 bases between them. CDR3 DNA: TGTGCCAGCAGCTTTGCAGGGGGGTCCTACAATGAGCAGTTCTTC. The encoded protein is CASSFAGGSYNEQFF. Filled out from reference TRBV5-6 and TRBJ2-1, the complete variable domain reads DAGVTQSPTHLIKTRGQQVTLRCSPKSGHDTVSWYQQALGQGPQFIFQYYEEEERQRGNFPDRFSGHQFPNYSSELNVNALLLGDSALYLCASSFAGGSYNEQFFGPGTRLTVL.

A few counts support this clonotype. The chain combines TRBV27 with TRBJ2-2; D is undetermined. This CDR3 spans 15 amino acids. Germline CDR1 and CDR2: MNHEY and SMNVEV (reference sequence). V lost 5 bases, J lost 5 bases, and 15 bases lay in between. The CDR3 DNA is TGTGCCAGCAGTGCCTACTCCGGCAGGACCGGGGAGCTGTTTTTT. Translating it yields CASSAYSGRTGELFF.

This clonotype has ten or more counts. J is TRBJ2-3 and V is TRBV6-2 or TRBV6-3, with D possibly being TRBD2 (5 bases). Germline CDR1 MNHEY, CDR2 SVGEGT. V lost 5 bases, J lost 0 bases, and 9 bases lay in between. CDR3 length: 14 residues. The CDR3 spells CASSRGLSTDTQYF. As DNA, the CDR3 is TGTGCCAGCAGTCGCGGGCTGAGCACAGATACGCAGTATTTT.

The rearrangement links TRBV12-3 or TRBV12-4 to TRBJ1-5; TRBD1 agrees at 9 bases. V lost 7 bases, J lost 6 bases, and 10 bases stayed unmatched. This CDR3 comprises 15 residues. CDR3 DNA: TGTGCCAGCACCTTATCCGGGACAGGGAGTCAGCCCCAGCATTTT. This gives the protein CASTLSGTGSQPQHF.

The chain uses TRBV20-1 and TRBJ2-7; D gene unclear. The CDR3 consists of 11 residues. Germline lookup yields CDR1 DFQATT and CDR2 SNEGSKA (reference sequence). V was shortened by 5 bases and J by 4 bases, with 9 bases between the two germline ends. DNA for the CDR3: TGCAGTGCTCTGGCCCTTTACGAGCAGTACTTC. It codes for CSALALYEQYF.

V is TRBV7-9 and J is TRBJ2-7, with TRBD2 identical over 11 bases. J was trimmed by 6 bases and V by 6 bases; bases with no gene match: 1. In germline, CDR1 is SEHNR, CDR2 FQNEAQ (reference sequence). The CDR3 length is 12 residues. The CDR3: CASSSGRGEQYF. DNA of the CDR3: TGTGCCAGCAGTAGCGGGAGGGGCGAGCAGTACTTC.

This clonotype was seen at least ten times. The chain links TRBV27 to TRBJ2-7, with 7 bases identical to TRBD1. Per germline, CDR1 MNHEY and CDR2 SMNVEV (reference sequence). The CDR3 has 15 residues. Trimming cost V 5 bases and J 3 bases; bases outside gene matches: 10. The CDR3 loop reads CASSLSGQPFYEQYF. The CDR3 coding sequence is TGTGCCAGCAGTCTCTCGGGACAGCCCTTCTACGAGCAGTACTTC.

This clonotype was observed at least ten times. This chain joins TRBV12-3 or TRBV12-4 and TRBJ2-7; no clear D. V dropped 1 base and J dropped 7 bases, with 11 bases sitting between them. The CDR3 is made up of 13 amino acids. The CDR3 DNA reads as TGTGCCAGCAGTTTAGGGCCCTCGATGGAGCAGTACTTC. Its translation is CASSLGPSMEQYF.

This clonotype was counted many times. This rearrangement joins TRBV20-1 to TRBJ1-5; no firm D call. CDR1 and CDR2 (germline): DFQATT, SNEGSKA (reference sequence). The CDR3 has 13 amino acids. The ends were cut back, 6 bases at V and 6 bases at J, with 15 bases in the middle. CDR3 amino acids: CSAPPSSGQPQHF. In DNA, the CDR3 is TGCAGTGCCCCCCCATCATCGGGTCAGCCCCAGCATTTT.

Many counts were recorded for this clonotype. This rearrangement joins TRBV5-1 to TRBJ2-7; D is ambiguous. Trimming pared 4 bases from V and 6 bases from J, leaving 11 bases between. Germline V gene data show CDR1 as SGHRS and CDR2 as YFSETQ. The CDR3 extends over 12 amino acids. The CDR3, as DNA: TGCGCCAGCAGCATGAGCCTTACCGAGCAGTACTTC. It is translated as CASSMSLTEQYF.

This clonotype was seen at least ten times. The rearrangement joins TRBV9 to TRBJ1-2; 8 bases match TRBD1. V was clipped by 0 bases and J by 7 bases; unmatched bases: 8. The CDR3 has 15 amino acids. CDR1 is SGDLS, CDR2 YYNGEE, per germline. The CDR3 bases are TGTGCCAGCAGCGTAGATAGTCAGGGGGCAGGTGGCTACACCTTC. Translated: CASSVDSQGAGGYTF.

This clonotype was counted at least ten times. One end of the junction fails to match germline, which may point to a read error. The genes are TRBV7-9 and TRBJ2-1; 8 positions match TRBD2. The CDR3 covers 14 residues. Germline CDR1 reads SEHNR; CDR2 reads FQNEAQ (reference sequence). DNA for the CDR3: TGTGCCAGCAGCCTAGCGGGCTCCTACAATGAGCAGTTCTTC. Residues: CASSLAGSYNEQFF.

The table lists this clonotype with a few counts. CDR3 region: CSVIRTGRTTEQYF. CDR3 coding DNA: TGCAGCGTTATTCGGACAGGGAGGACCACCGAGCAGTACTTC. The chain uses TRBV29-1 and TRBJ2-7, with TRBD1 matching 8 bases. CDR1 and CDR2 (germline): SQVTM, ANQGSEA. The CDR3 is 14 residues long. J was trimmed by 6 bases and V by 5 bases; bases with no gene match: 12.

V usage is TRBV9 and J usage is TRBJ2-7; the match to TRBD1 covers 8 bases. The CDR3 is 14 amino acids. CDR1 and CDR2 (germline): SGDLS, YYNGEE. With V trimmed by 4 bases and J by 5 bases, 8 bases remained unmatched. The CDR3 is CASSLWTGNHEQYF. The CDR3 coding sequence is TGTGCCAGCAGCCTTTGGACAGGGAACCACGAGCAGTACTTC.

The chain carries TRBV10-2 and TRBJ2-5; D possibly uses TRBD1 or TRBD2 (5 bases each). CDR1 WSHSY and CDR2 SAAADI come from the germline V gene. This CDR3 is built from 16 residues. V lost 6 bases to trimming and J lost 7 bases, with 24 bases between them. The CDR3 loop reads CASSAVSRGRMVTQYF. CDR3 nucleotides: TGCGCCAGCAGCGCGGTTTCGAGGGGAAGAATGGTGACCCAGTACTTC.

This clonotype has at least ten counts. The chain links TRBV7-9 to TRBJ2-3; 7 nucleotides align to TRBD1. The CDR3 length is 14 residues. Trimming removed 10 bases from V and 2 bases from J; junction bases left unmatched: 9. Germline CDR1 reads SEHNR; CDR2 reads FQNEAQ (reference sequence). Written as DNA, the CDR3 is TGTGCCAACTCCCGGGACAGCCTCACAGATACGCAGTATTTT. As protein: CANSRDSLTDTQYF.